These 6 T cell receptor beta chains were sequenced from one sample in a study of spatial heterogeneity in lung cancer. Indicated time point: sample taken at primary tumor resection. These TCRs are of unknown antigen specificity. A single record per CDR3 protein comes from TCRdb applying MiXCR to the 5' RACE reads. This sample yields roughly 3,500 distinct CDR3 sequences, of which under 45% are seen a single time; 9.5% to 15% belongs to the top ten. Study-level findings and limits: Tumor mutation count correlated with how many alpha and beta TCRs expanded intratumorally.

The input for sequencing was lung tumor tissue, taken at surgery. Source of these receptors: a female donor with early-stage non-small cell lung cancer.

This clonotype was observed a few times. The gene calls are TRBV5-1 and TRBJ2-3; D not resolved. The CDR3 contains 13 residues. The germline gives CDR1 SGHRS, CDR2 YFSETQ. Trimming removed 2 bases from V and 2 bases from J, with 6 bases in between. CDR3 loop: CASSFDHTDTQYF. CDR3 nucleotides: TGCGCCAGCAGCTTTGACCACACAGATACGCAGTATTTT.

In this sample, this clonotype turned up a few times. The rearrangement links TRBV2 to TRBJ2-3; D is perhaps TRBD2 (5 bases). Germline assignment: CDR1 SNHLY and CDR2 FYNNEI. V shed 7 bases and J shed 2 bases, with 10 bases lying between them. CDR3 length equals 13 residues. The DNA of the CDR3 is TGTGCCAGCACCAAAGACTACACAGATACGCAGTATTTT. As protein: CASTKDYTDTQYF.

This chain connects TRBV4-3 to TRBJ2-7, with 8 nucleotides matching TRBD1. V lost 1 base to trimming and J lost 3 bases; unmatched junction nucleotides: 5. Germline-derived CDR1 and CDR2 are LGHNA and YSLEER. The CDR3 extends over 15 amino acids. CDR3 coding DNA: TGCGCCAGCAGCCAAGGGATTACAGGGGGCTACGAGCAGTACTTC. It encodes CASSQGITGGYEQYF.

Turning to this clonotype: A much bigger clone sits one base away, suggesting this may be a read error. Lacking the conserved final phenylalanine or tryptophan, this CDR3 likely reflects a read error. V is TRBV2 and J is TRBJ2-7; D possibly corresponds to TRBD1 (5 bases). Germline V gene sequence: CDR1 SNHLY, CDR2 FYNNEI. The CDR3 sequence is 16 residues long. Trimming cost V 8 bases and J 1 base, with 21 bases left between them. The CDR3 here is CASGWGPIKDSYEQYS. CDR3 bases: TGTGCCAGCGGGTGGGGCCCTATTAAAGATTCCTACGAGCAGTACTCC.

The V gene is TRBV5-1, the J gene TRBJ1-2; TRBD1 aligns across 7 bases. This CDR3 contains 15 residues. V shed 4 bases, J shed 3 bases, and the junction held 9 bases outside the gene matches. Looked up from germline, CDR1 is SGHRS and CDR2 is YFSETQ. As DNA, the CDR3 is TGCGCCAGCAGCACACTGACAGGGTTTGACTATGGCTACACCTTC. This encodes CASSTLTGFDYGYTF.

The chain employs TRBV5-6 and TRBJ2-7; D is perhaps TRBD2 (6 bases). The CDR3 totals 16 residues. In germline, CDR1 is SGHDT, CDR2 YYEEEE. V shed 5 bases and J shed 1 base, with 19 bases lying between them. CDR3 loop: CASSFGPGAMSYEQYF. Written as DNA, the CDR3 is TGTGCCAGCAGTTTTGGACCGGGAGCTATGTCCTACGAGCAGTACTTC.